These T cell receptor beta chains were read from a single sample in a study of blood T cell repertoires in COVID-19. Produced via immunoSEQ multiplex PCR; TCRdb's table is partial and in-frame only. The sample has about 180,000 clones, approximately 86% seen once; the top ten hold less than 3.5%. The sample taken for sequencing was peripheral blood. The receptors stem from a woman aged 25-40 years with active or convalescent COVID-19. Both conserved end residues are part of each CDR3. The D gene is left open where the match is weak. Rows give clone size only sometimes, using once, few, many, or a class for an expanded clone.

CDR3aa: CASSFRGSQIRNQPQHF
CDR3nt: TGTGCCAGTAGTTTCCGAGGGTCCCAGATTCGCAATCAGCCCCAGCATTTT
j_gene: TRBJ1-5
d_gene: NA
v_gene: TRBV19
abundance: NA

CDR3aa: CASSGATTPYNSPLHF
CDR3nt: TGTGCCAGCAGTGGTGCGACAACTCCCTATAATTCACCCCTCCACTTT
j_gene: TRBJ1-6
d_gene: NA
v_gene: TRBV27
abundance: NA

CDR3aa: CASSYWGGDRTEAFF
CDR3nt: TGTGCCAGCAGCTACTGGGGAGGGGACCGCACTGAAGCTTTCTTT
j_gene: TRBJ1-1
d_gene: NA
v_gene: TRBV11-2
abundance: NA

CDR3aa: CASSPHTSSGGYNEQFF
CDR3nt: TGTGCCAGCAGCCCCCATACGTCCTCGGGGGGTTACAATGAGCAGTTCTTC
j_gene: TRBJ2-1
d_gene: TRBD2
v_gene: TRBV3-1/TRBV3-2
abundance: NA

CDR3aa: CATSGGGRTGNTIYF
CDR3nt: TGTGCCACCAGTGGGGGGGGGCGGACTGGAAACACCATATATTTT
j_gene: TRBJ1-3
d_gene: NA
v_gene: TRBV15
abundance: NA

CDR3aa: CASSLDRAGLKETQYF
CDR3nt: TGTGCCAGCAGCTTAGATAGAGCGGGATTGAAAGAGACCCAGTACTTC
j_gene: TRBJ2-5
d_gene: TRBD2
v_gene: TRBV7-9
abundance: NA

CDR3aa: CASSQEQGSYEQYF
CDR3nt: TGTGCCAGCAGCCAAGAACAGGGATCCTACGAGCAGTACTTC
j_gene: TRBJ2-7
d_gene: NA
v_gene: TRBV14
abundance: NA

CDR3aa: CASRQSGGEKLFF
CDR3nt: TGTGCCAGCCGACAATCAGGTGGTGAAAAACTGTTTTTT
j_gene: TRBJ1-4
d_gene: NA
v_gene: TRBV11-3
abundance: few

CDR3aa: CASSSNRGNTEAFF
CDR3nt: TGCGCCAGCAGTTCGAACAGGGGGAACACTGAAGCTTTCTTT
j_gene: TRBJ1-1
d_gene: TRBD1
v_gene: TRBV5-1
abundance: once

CDR3aa: CAIGSGMTAQETQYF
CDR3nt: TGTGCCATCGGGTCGGGGATGACGGCACAAGAGACCCAGTACTTC
j_gene: TRBJ2-5
d_gene: NA
v_gene: TRBV24-1
abundance: NA

CDR3aa: CASGTSTDTQYF
CDR3nt: TGTGCTAGTGGGACTAGCACAGATACGCAGTATTTT
j_gene: TRBJ2-3
d_gene: NA
v_gene: TRBV12-5
abundance: NA

CDR3aa: CASSVWGHEVHQPQHF
CDR3nt: TGTGCCAGCAGCGTATGGGGACACGAGGTCCATCAGCCCCAGCATTTT
j_gene: TRBJ1-5
d_gene: NA
v_gene: TRBV9
abundance: NA

CDR3aa: CATSRDPQASVVYEQYF
CDR3nt: TGTGCCACCAGCAGAGACCCTCAGGCTTCGGTTGTCTACGAGCAGTACTTC
j_gene: TRBJ2-7
d_gene: NA
v_gene: TRBV15
abundance: NA

CDR3aa: CASSPVAGAYEQYF
CDR3nt: TGTGCCAGCAGCCCTGTAGCGGGAGCTTACGAGCAGTACTTC
j_gene: TRBJ2-7
d_gene: TRBD2
v_gene: TRBV3-1/TRBV3-2
abundance: NA

CDR3aa: CASSINRLGEGPGNTIYF
CDR3nt: TGCGCCAGCAGCATCAACCGCCTGGGTGAGGGCCCTGGAAACACCATATATTTT
j_gene: TRBJ1-3
d_gene: NA
v_gene: TRBV5-1
abundance: few

CDR3aa: CASSLGLETQYF
CDR3nt: TGTGCCAGCAGCTTGGGACTAGAGACCCAGTACTTC
j_gene: TRBJ2-5
d_gene: NA
v_gene: TRBV5-4
abundance: NA

CDR3aa: CASSLPAGMNTEAFF
CDR3nt: TGTGCCAGCAGTTTACCCGCAGGGATGAACACTGAAGCTTTCTTT
j_gene: TRBJ1-1
d_gene: NA
v_gene: TRBV28
abundance: NA

CDR3aa: CASSEGLAGGREQYF
CDR3nt: TGTGCCAGCAGCGAGGGACTAGCGGGGGGGCGTGAGCAGTACTTC
j_gene: TRBJ2-7
d_gene: TRBD2
v_gene: TRBV7-9
abundance: NA

CDR3aa: CASSLAAQMNTEAFF
CDR3nt: TGTGCCAGCAGCTTAGCAGCACAGATGAACACTGAAGCTTTCTTT
j_gene: TRBJ1-1
d_gene: NA
v_gene: TRBV11-2
abundance: few

CDR3aa: CASSRGNEQYF
CDR3nt: TGTGCCAGCAGCCGAGGAAACGAGCAGTACTTC
j_gene: TRBJ2-7
d_gene: NA
v_gene: TRBV6-5
abundance: NA

CDR3aa: CASSKFWGGLAEKRAYNEQFF
CDR3nt: TGTGCCAGCAGTAAATTCTGGGGGGGACTAGCGGAGAAAAGGGCCTACAATGAGCAGTTCTTC
j_gene: TRBJ2-1
d_gene: NA
v_gene: TRBV12-1
abundance: NA

CDR3aa: CASSEGRGGHNEQFF
CDR3nt: TGTGCCAGCAGCGAAGGGCGGGGGGGACACAATGAGCAGTTCTTC
j_gene: TRBJ2-1
d_gene: TRBD2
v_gene: TRBV11-2
abundance: NA

CDR3aa: CASSPFREGYNSPLHF
CDR3nt: TGTGCCAGCTCACCATTCCGGGAAGGGTATAATTCACCCCTCCACTTT
j_gene: TRBJ1-6
d_gene: NA
v_gene: TRBV18
abundance: NA

CDR3aa: CATRGLAAEQFF
CDR3nt: TGTGCCACCAGGGGACTAGCGGCTGAGCAGTTCTTC
j_gene: TRBJ2-1
d_gene: TRBD2
v_gene: TRBV24-1
abundance: once

CDR3aa: CSVELLGHYNEQFF
CDR3nt: TGCAGCGTTGAATTGCTGGGACACTACAATGAGCAGTTCTTC
j_gene: TRBJ2-1
d_gene: NA
v_gene: TRBV29-1
abundance: once

CDR3aa: CASSTSETGELFF
CDR3nt: TGTGCCAGCAGCACTAGCGAAACCGGGGAGCTGTTTTTT
j_gene: TRBJ2-2
d_gene: TRBD2
v_gene: TRBV7-9
abundance: NA

CDR3aa: CASSPTGGSYEQYF
CDR3nt: TGTGCCAGCAGCCCAACAGGGGGATCCTACGAGCAGTACTTC
j_gene: TRBJ2-7
d_gene: TRBD1
v_gene: TRBV7-9
abundance: NA

CDR3aa: CASSPTLSSYEQYF
CDR3nt: TGTGCCAGTAGTCCTACCCTAAGCTCCTACGAGCAGTACTTC
j_gene: TRBJ2-7
d_gene: NA
v_gene: TRBV19
abundance: NA

CDR3aa: CASSIRGQGLEQYF
CDR3nt: TGTGCCAGCAGTATACGAGGACAGGGGTTAGAGCAGTACTTC
j_gene: TRBJ2-7
d_gene: TRBD1
v_gene: TRBV6-5
abundance: NA

CDR3aa: CASSSRGSSGYGYTF
CDR3nt: TGTGCCAGCAGCTCCAGGGGGTCGTCAGGCTATGGCTACACCTTC
j_gene: TRBJ1-2
d_gene: TRBD1
v_gene: TRBV7-8
abundance: NA

CDR3aa: CASSIERGRVYEQYF
CDR3nt: TGTGCCAGTAGTATAGAAAGGGGGCGCGTCTACGAGCAGTACTTC
j_gene: TRBJ2-7
d_gene: TRBD1
v_gene: TRBV19
abundance: NA

CDR3aa: CASSPGVSNTIYF
CDR3nt: TGTGCCAGCAGCCCCGGAGTATCAAACACCATATATTTT
j_gene: TRBJ1-3
d_gene: NA
v_gene: TRBV3-1/TRBV3-2
abundance: NA

CDR3aa: CASSLRAPNEQYF
CDR3nt: TGCGCCAGCAGCTTGCGAGCCCCAAACGAGCAGTACTTC
j_gene: TRBJ2-7
d_gene: NA
v_gene: TRBV5-1
abundance: NA

CDR3aa: CSASITSNYGYTF
CDR3nt: TGCAGTGCTAGTATTACTTCCAACTATGGCTACACCTTC
j_gene: TRBJ1-2
d_gene: NA
v_gene: TRBV20-1
abundance: NA

CDR3aa: CASTQGSERGQETQYF
CDR3nt: TGTGCCAGCACCCAAGGGAGTGAACGGGGGCAAGAGACCCAGTACTTC
j_gene: TRBJ2-5
d_gene: NA
v_gene: TRBV5-4
abundance: NA

CDR3aa: CVSSYTGNGNTIYF
CDR3nt: TGTGTCAGCAGTTACACGGGGAATGGAAACACCATATATTTT
j_gene: TRBJ1-3
d_gene: NA
v_gene: TRBV6-5
abundance: NA

CDR3aa: CASSPGTGRFGEQYF
CDR3nt: TGTGCCAGCTCACCGGGGACAGGGCGATTTGGGGAGCAGTACTTC
j_gene: TRBJ2-7
d_gene: TRBD1
v_gene: TRBV18
abundance: NA

CDR3aa: CASSVGPPSYGYTF
CDR3nt: TGTGCCAGCAGCGTTGGGCCCCCCTCTTATGGCTACACCTTC
j_gene: TRBJ1-2
d_gene: NA
v_gene: TRBV9
abundance: NA

CDR3aa: CASSEGQILSYNSPLHF
CDR3nt: TGTGCCAGCAGTGAAGGGCAGATTCTTTCCTATAATTCACCCCTCCACTTT
j_gene: TRBJ1-6
d_gene: NA
v_gene: TRBV2
abundance: few

CDR3aa: CATSQGTQETQYF
CDR3nt: TGTGCCACCAGTCAGGGGACCCAAGAGACCCAGTACTTC
j_gene: TRBJ2-5
d_gene: NA
v_gene: TRBV24-1
abundance: NA